This TCR beta chain was obtained from a study of T cells in Graves' hyperthyroidism and ophthalmopathy. Researchers amplified the TCR beta CDR3 regions from RNA transcripts. An initial round of RT-PCR targeting the TCR CDR3 relied on the HTBI primer set. TCRdb reprocessed the multiplex PCR reads with MiXCR, giving one entry per CDR3 protein. The sample yields 300,000 to 450,000 distinct CDR3 sequences, about 16% seen once. V shed 6 bases and J shed 3 bases, with 20 bases lying between them. This CDR3 has 15 amino acids. Germline CDR1 DFQATT, CDR2 SNEGSKA (reference sequence). This clonotype was counted at least ten times.

This chain uses TRBV20-1 with TRBJ2-5, with D maybe TRBD2 (6 bases). The TCR was taken from a woman aged 30 to 39 with Graves' hyperthyroidism. The sequenced sample was blood. The CDR3 protein is CSAYKDGGSEETQYF. The CDR3 coding sequence is TGCAGTGCCTACAAAGACGGAGGGTCTGAAGAGACCCAGTACTTC.